A selection of T cell receptor beta chains follows, all from one sample in a study of lymphopenia after photon versus proton radiotherapy. Using immunoSEQ multiplex PCR, the repertoire was profiled, and TCRdb retains in-frame clones only, with some absent. The sample holds 25,000 to 30,000 clones; 81% are singletons and the top ten take approximately 29%. Sequenced material: peripheral blood, taken from a patient treated with photon-based radiotherapy. These receptor sequences come from a man aged 50 or older with gastric cancer. Both conserved end residues are part of each CDR3. D genes are given only for firm matches. Clone size, where shown, is once, few, many, or a class for clones that have expanded.

D,V,size,J,DNA,CDR3
.,TRBV5-1,.,TRBJ2-2,TGCGCCAGCAGCCAGAACGAAAACACCGGGGAGCTGTTTTTT,CASSQNENTGELFF
.,TRBV11-3,.,TRBJ2-3,TGTGCCAGCAGCTTAGGGCTAGCGTCGACGCAGTATTTT,CASSLGLASTQYF
TRBD1,TRBV5-6,.,TRBJ1-5,TGTGCCAGCAGCTTGAGGTTAGGGGGCAGATATAGCAATCAGCCCCAGCATTTT,CASSLRLGGRYSNQPQHF
TRBD2,TRBV5-1,.,TRBJ2-3,TGCGCCAGCAGCTTGCAGCGGGGGAACACAGATACGCAGTATTTT,CASSLQRGNTDTQYF
TRBD2,TRBV13,.,TRBJ2-3,TGTGCCAGCAGCTTGTGGGGACTAGCGGGGGTCACAGATACGCAGTATTTT,CASSLWGLAGVTDTQYF
.,TRBV6-5,.,TRBJ2-1,TGTGCCAGCAGTTACAGGAGACAGAGGTACAATGAGCAGTTCTTC,CASSYRRQRYNEQFF
.,TRBV9,.,TRBJ2-1,TGTGCCAGCAGCTTCCGGGACCCCAATGAGCAGTTCTTC,CASSFRDPNEQFF
.,TRBV19,.,TRBJ2-5,TGTGCCAGTAGTATATTGGGGGAGACCCAGTACTTC,CASSILGETQYF
.,TRBV27,.,TRBJ2-3,TGTGCCAGCAGTGCCCCCATAAACACAGATACGCAGTATTTT,CASSAPINTDTQYF
TRBD2,TRBV2,few,TRBJ2-1,TGTGCCAGCAAGAGGGCCGGGGAGGGCAATGAGCAGTTCTTC,CASKRAGEGNEQFF
.,TRBV25-1,.,TRBJ2-1,TGTGCCAGCAGTGAAAGTGCCCAGGGTTACAATGAGCAGTTCTTC,CASSESAQGYNEQFF
TRBD1,TRBV9,.,TRBJ1-6,TGTGCCAGCAGCGTCGGACAGGGCTATAATTCACCCCTCCACTTT,CASSVGQGYNSPLHF
TRBD2,TRBV7-3,.,TRBJ2-1,TGTGCCAGCAGCACCCTCGGACTAGGGGCCAATGAGCAGTTCTTC,CASSTLGLGANEQFF
.,TRBV15,.,TRBJ2-2,TGTGCCACCAGCAGTCATACCGGGGAGCTGTTTTTT,CATSSHTGELFF
TRBD1,TRBV6-1,once,TRBJ1-5,TGTGCCAGCAAGGGACAGAATCAGCCCCAGCATTTT,CASKGQNQPQHF
TRBD1,TRBV4-2,.,TRBJ2-5,TGTGCCAGCAGCCAAGACAGGGGGCAAGAGACCCAGTACTTC,CASSQDRGQETQYF
.,TRBV12-2,.,TRBJ2-3,TGTGCAAGTCGGTCCAAGTCGACAGTAGATACGCAGTATTTT,CASRSKSTVDTQYF
.,TRBV19,.,TRBJ1-5,TGTGCCAGTAGTATTCGTGGCGGCAATCAGCCCCAGCATTTT,CASSIRGGNQPQHF
.,TRBV6-6,.,TRBJ1-1,TGTGCCAGCAGTTACCTAAGCGTCAGAGAGGTTGAAGCTTTCTTT,CASSYLSVREVEAFF
.,TRBV6-5,few,TRBJ1-5,TGTGCCAGCAGCCGGGCCGGCAATCAGCCCCAGCATTTT,CASSRAGNQPQHF
.,TRBV20-1,.,TRBJ2-1,TGCAGTGCTATAGGGACCGGGCAGTTCTTC,CSAIGTGQFF
.,TRBV5-4,.,TRBJ1-2,TGTGCCAGCAGCCCAGCCGGGACACCCTTATATGGCTACACCTTC,CASSPAGTPLYGYTF
TRBD2,TRBV6-4,.,TRBJ2-2,TGTGCCAGCAGTGACGTGGGGGGGATCGGGGAGCTGTTTTTT,CASSDVGGIGELFF
TRBD1,TRBV9,.,TRBJ1-6,TGTGCCAGCAGCCCCCGGGACAGGGTGGTCGCCCTCCACTTT,CASSPRDRVVALHF
.,TRBV20-1,few,TRBJ1-2,TGCAGTGCGCCCACAGGGAATGGCTACACCTTC,CSAPTGNGYTF
TRBD1,TRBV5-1,.,TRBJ2-2,TGCGCCAGCGAACAGGGGGCTTCGGACACCGGGGAGCTGTTTTTT,CASEQGASDTGELFF
.,TRBV2,.,TRBJ2-6,TGTGCCAGCAGTGAAGGGGACCCAAGGGCCAACGTCCTGACTTTC,CASSEGDPRANVLTF
TRBD2,TRBV27,.,TRBJ2-3,TGTGCCAGCAGTTTTGGGGGGGGTCCGGATACGCAGTATTTT,CASSFGGGPDTQYF
.,TRBV9,once,TRBJ1-4,TGTGCCAGCAGCGTAGGAGGCAGCACTCTTCGTAATGAAAAACTGTTTTTT,CASSVGGSTLRNEKLFF
TRBD1,TRBV6-1,few,TRBJ1-2,TGTGCCAGCAGTTGGGACAGGGCAGACCGTGGCTACACCTTC,CASSWDRADRGYTF
.,TRBV19,.,TRBJ2-5,TGTGCCGCAGGGGCGCCGGGGGAGACCCAGTACTTC,CAAGAPGETQYF
.,TRBV5-1,.,TRBJ1-2,TGCGCCAGCAGCAAGGGGGGAGCCACTGGCTACACCTTC,CASSKGGATGYTF
TRBD1,TRBV5-1,once,TRBJ1-6,TGCGCCAGCAGCGTGGGACAGCCAAATTCACCCCTCCACTTT,CASSVGQPNSPLHF
TRBD1,TRBV6-5,.,TRBJ1-6,TGTGCCAGCCAAGGGACAGGTCTTAATTCACCCCTCCACTTT,CASQGTGLNSPLHF
TRBD1,TRBV19,.,TRBJ1-1,TGTGCCAGTAGTATACAGGGGGCCCCTAGCACTGAAGCTTTCTTT,CASSIQGAPSTEAFF
TRBD1,TRBV5-8,.,TRBJ2-2,TGTGCCAGCACTGGACAGGCCCGAACACTGACCGGGGAGCTGTTTTTT,CASTGQARTLTGELFF
.,TRBV30,.,TRBJ1-3,TGTGCCTGGTCCGCAGGCCGGGGAAACACCATATATTTT,CAWSAGRGNTIYF
TRBD1,TRBV2,few,TRBJ1-6,TGTGCCAGCAGTGAAAGGGGACAGGGGGGAAATTCACCCCTCCACTTT,CASSERGQGGNSPLHF
.,TRBV19,.,TRBJ2-2,TGTGCCAGTAGTCCCAGACAGAACACCGGGGAGCTGTTTTTT,CASSPRQNTGELFF
.,TRBV5-8,.,TRBJ1-1,TGTGCCAGCAGCCCCCCAGGCGGGAACACTGAAGCTTTCTTT,CASSPPGGNTEAFF
.,TRBV7-2,few,TRBJ1-6,TGTGCCAGCAGGTCCCCAGGGGAAACCTCACCCCTCCACTTT,CASRSPGETSPLHF
.,TRBV2,.,TRBJ2-5,TGTGCCAGCAGTGAAGGGCGGGAAGAGACCCAGTACTTC,CASSEGREETQYF
.,TRBV1,once,TRBJ2-1,TGCACCAGCAGCCAAGTAGCCGGGACTAGCGGGGGGGCCCAGCGGTTCTTC,CTSSQVAGTSGGAQRFF
.,TRBV30,.,TRBJ1-5,TGTGCCTGGAGTGGTTCGGTCAATCAGCCCCAGCATTTT,CAWSGSVNQPQHF
TRBD1,TRBV19,.,TRBJ1-2,TGTGCCAGTAGTATGACAGGGGGCTCCTATGGCTACACCTTC,CASSMTGGSYGYTF
.,TRBV7-2,.,TRBJ1-2,TGTGCCAGCAGCTCCCTCCCGGCCTTCAACTGGGACTATGGCTACACCTTC,CASSSLPAFNWDYGYTF
.,TRBV19,.,TRBJ1-5,TGTGCCAGTCTCGGGCAGGGGATCCAGCCCCAGCATTTT,CASLGQGIQPQHF
.,TRBV19,.,TRBJ2-5,TGTGCCAGTAGTATAATCCAGGGAGAGACCCAGTACTTC,CASSIIQGETQYF
TRBD2,TRBV15,.,TRBJ2-3,TGTGCCACCAGCAGACAACATAGCGGGGGGGCGTCGAATACGCAGTATTTT,CATSRQHSGGASNTQYF
TRBD2,TRBV7-8,.,TRBJ2-3,TGTGCCAGCAGCACTCGACTAGCGGGGTTCACAGATACGCAGTATTTT,CASSTRLAGFTDTQYF
.,TRBV7-8,.,TRBJ1-1,TGTGCCAGCAGCTTACGGGGCGAGAACAGTGAAGCTTTCTTT,CASSLRGENSEAFF
.,TRBV11-1,.,TRBJ1-1,TGTGCCAGCAGCTTTAAGGGGCTAGGGAACACTGAAGCTTTCTTT,CASSFKGLGNTEAFF
.,TRBV13,.,TRBJ1-3,TGTGCCAGCAGCTTAGGGGGGACATCTGGAAACACCATATATTTT,CASSLGGTSGNTIYF
TRBD2,TRBV15,.,TRBJ2-1,TGTGCCACCAGCACCAGCAGGGTGGCGGGGGGAAATGAGCAGTTCTTC,CATSTSRVAGGNEQFF
.,TRBV30,.,TRBJ1-1,TGTGCCTGGAGCCCTGGGGGCGGGCTTCGGACTGAAGCTTTCTTT,CAWSPGGGLRTEAFF